This T cell receptor beta chain is drawn from a study of cytomegalovirus exposure and HLA in healthy donors. Study at large: A prior analysis found 117 million unique TCR beta sequences from 150 million to 200 million T cells.

This CDR3 comprises 15 residues. Per germline, CDR1 SGHTA and CDR2 FQGTGA. V gave up 2 bases and J gave up 9 bases; unmatched junction bases: 4. PCR primers comprised 60 Vbeta and 13 Jbeta primers. Data came from immunoSEQ multiplex PCR; TCRdb stores just in-frame clones and leaves some out. The sample has roughly 100,000 clones; around three quarters are singletons. Notes on the study in general: A later analysis by the authors found several of the most significant clusters apparently linked to common viral pathogens. One later analysis reportedly identified an Asian-associated ancestry cluster that showed fewer N-insertions than the approximately 710-donor mean.

Of note for this clone: Its antigen is unknown.

This receptor was taken from a woman under 30 in good health and CMV-seropositive. Sequencing was performed on PBMCs. This rearrangement joins TRBV7-3 to TRBJ1-6; 10 bases match TRBD1. CDR3 region: CASSLGGTGVSPLHF. CDR3 nucleotide sequence: TGTGCCAGCAGCTTAGGAGGGACAGGGGTTTCACCCCTCCACTTT.